The rows below give T cell receptor beta chains drawn from one sample of a study of blood T cell repertoires in COVID-19. Generated by immunoSEQ multiplex PCR, the TCRdb table keeps only in-frame clones and is missing some. The sample comprises about 120,000 clones, about 80% of which are singletons, and 3.5% to 4.5% rests with the top ten. Sequencing was carried out using peripheral blood. The receptors here all came from a woman in her forties or fifties with acute or convalescent COVID-19. The CDR3 runs from the conserved cysteine through the conserved F or W. The order of the fields is CDR3 DNA, CDR3 protein, D gene, J gene, V gene, clone size. The D gene is left open where the match is weak. Not every row has a clone size; where given, it reads once, few, many or a size class.

TGTGCCTGGAGCCTAGGACTAGCGGGAGGGAAAGATGAGCAGTTCTTC | CAWSLGLAGGKDEQFF | TRBD2 | TRBJ2-1 | TRBV30 | -
TGTGCCAGCAACCCTAGAAGGAAGGTCTACACCTTC | CASNPRRKVYTF | - | TRBJ1-2 | TRBV13 | -
TGTGCCAGCAGTTACTCATGGGGGGGGGAAGGCTACACCTTC | CASSYSWGGEGYTF | - | TRBJ1-2 | TRBV6-5 | -
TGTGCCAGCAGCTTGGTAGCAGGGGATTCACCCCTCCACTTT | CASSLVAGDSPLHF | - | TRBJ1-6 | TRBV5-5 | -
TGTGCCTGGAGTGTAGGGGGCAATATAGATACGCAGTATTTT | CAWSVGGNIDTQYF | TRBD1 | TRBJ2-3 | TRBV30 | -
TGTGCCTGGAAGAGAAGCTCCTATAATTCACCCCTCCACTTT | CAWKRSSYNSPLHF | - | TRBJ1-6 | TRBV30 | -
TGTGCCAGCAGCTTGGGAGGGATCAATAATTCACCCCTCCACTTT | CASSLGGINNSPLHF | - | TRBJ1-6 | TRBV5-6 | -
TGTGCCAGCAGTTCGACAGGGCGGGACACTGAAGCTTTCTTT | CASSSTGRDTEAFF | TRBD1 | TRBJ1-1 | TRBV2 | -
TGTGCCAGCAGTTTTCGGACTAGCAGCTCCTACAATGAGCAGTTCTTC | CASSFRTSSSYNEQFF | TRBD2 | TRBJ2-1 | TRBV27 | -
TGTGCCAGCAGTGAAACATTGCGGGATCCCCAAGAGACCCAGTACTTC | CASSETLRDPQETQYF | - | TRBJ2-5 | TRBV6-1 | -
TGTGCCAGCAGCGTTACAGGGGGCGACTATGGCTACACCTTC | CASSVTGGDYGYTF | TRBD1 | TRBJ1-2 | TRBV9 | -
TGCGCCAGCAGCCAAGTTATAGCCGGGAAATATGGCTACACCTTC | CASSQVIAGKYGYTF | - | TRBJ1-2 | TRBV4-1 | -
TGTGCCAGCAGCTTGTATTGGGGACAGCCTAACTATGGCTACACCTTC | CASSLYWGQPNYGYTF | TRBD1 | TRBJ1-2 | TRBV7-8 | -
TGTGCCAGCAGCCCGCCGCAGGGGGCGGGCACCGGGGAGCTGTTTTTT | CASSPPQGAGTGELFF | TRBD1 | TRBJ2-2 | TRBV7-9 | -
TGTGCCAGCAGCCAGACAGGATCCGAGCAGTACTTC | CASSQTGSEQYF | - | TRBJ2-7 | TRBV7-9 | -
TGCGCCAGCAGCTTGAATGGTGCGGGGGTGGGGAATGAGCAGTTCTTC | CASSLNGAGVGNEQFF | TRBD2 | TRBJ2-1 | TRBV5-1 | -
TGTGCCAGCTCACCGGGACAGCCAAATCAGCCCCAGCATTTT | CASSPGQPNQPQHF | TRBD1 | TRBJ1-5 | TRBV18 | -
TGTGCCAGCAGTTCTACACCCTGGACTAGCGGAAACACCGGGGAGCTGTTTTTT | CASSSTPWTSGNTGELFF | TRBD2 | TRBJ2-2 | TRBV28 | -
TGCGCCAGCAGCGGACCGGGACAGAGCTCCTACGAGCAGTACTTC | CASSGPGQSSYEQYF | TRBD1 | TRBJ2-7 | TRBV5-1 | -
TGTGCCAGCAGCAGGGTCGGGGAAGGGTCCTACAATGAGCAGTTCTTC | CASSRVGEGSYNEQFF | - | TRBJ2-1 | TRBV9 | -
TGTGCCAGCTCACCATCCAGGACAGGGGCCAACGTCCTGACTTTC | CASSPSRTGANVLTF | - | TRBJ2-6 | TRBV18 | -
TGTGCCTGGAGTCCGGGACAAGTGTACCAAGAGACCCAGTACTTC | CAWSPGQVYQETQYF | - | TRBJ2-5 | TRBV30 | -
TGTGCCACCAGTGAGATTGACACGGCTAATAGCAATCAGCCCCAGCATTTT | CATSEIDTANSNQPQHF | - | TRBJ1-5 | TRBV24-1 | -
TGCGCCAGCAGCTCAAGGACAGGGGGCGCGGAAGGCTACACCTTC | CASSSRTGGAEGYTF | TRBD1 | TRBJ1-2 | TRBV5-1 | -
TGCAGTGCTAGTCCTCATGTCAGCTCCTACAATGAGCAGTTCTTC | CSASPHVSSYNEQFF | - | TRBJ2-1 | TRBV20-1 | once
TGTGCCAGCAGCCGGAGACTAGCGGGAGAGTCCGAGCAGTACTTC | CASSRRLAGESEQYF | TRBD2 | TRBJ2-7 | TRBV3-1/TRBV3-2 | -
TGTGCCAGCAGCTTAAGGTACAGGGATCGCAATGAGCAGTTCTTC | CASSLRYRDRNEQFF | - | TRBJ2-1 | TRBV7-9 | -
TGTGCCAGTGGACAGGGGGCGTTTTCACCCCTCCACTTT | CASGQGAFSPLHF | TRBD1 | TRBJ1-6 | TRBV19 | -
TGTGCCATCAGACTCGACGGGAATGAAGCTTTCTTT | CAIRLDGNEAFF | - | TRBJ1-1 | TRBV10-3 | -
TGTGCCACCAGCAGAGATACAGGGCAGCCCCAGCATTTT | CATSRDTGQPQHF | - | TRBJ1-5 | TRBV15 | -
TGTGCCTCTCGAACAGGGGGCTTCTACGAGCAGTACTTC | CASRTGGFYEQYF | TRBD1 | TRBJ2-7 | TRBV30 | -
TGTGCCAGTAGTCTTGCCGGACATTACACTGAAGCTTTCTTT | CASSLAGHYTEAFF | - | TRBJ1-1 | TRBV19 | -
TGCAGCGTTGAAGTTCAGAACTCTGGGGCCAACGTCCTGACTTTC | CSVEVQNSGANVLTF | - | TRBJ2-6 | TRBV29-1 | -
TGTGCCAGCAGCTCGGACAGTGAAAAACTGTTTTTT | CASSSDSEKLFF | - | TRBJ1-4 | TRBV6-6 | -
TGTGCCAGCAGCGGACTAGCGGTATACAATGAGCAGTTCTTC | CASSGLAVYNEQFF | TRBD2 | TRBJ2-1 | TRBV7-2 | -
TGTGCCAGCAGCTTCGCCCGAGGAGATACGCAGTATTTT | CASSFARGDTQYF | - | TRBJ2-3 | TRBV7-2 | few
TGTGCCAGCAGCTCGCGTAGGGAGGGGTTAGGCTACACCTTC | CASSSRREGLGYTF | - | TRBJ1-2 | TRBV7-9 | once
TGTGCCAGCAGTTTCCGGGACAGGGTCGGTGAGACCCAGTACTTC | CASSFRDRVGETQYF | TRBD1 | TRBJ2-5 | TRBV6-2/TRBV6-3 | -
TGTGCCAGCAGCCCTTACGAGGGCTCCCATCAAGAGACCCAGTACTTC | CASSPYEGSHQETQYF | - | TRBJ2-5 | TRBV14 | -
TGCGCCAGCAGCTTGGTGGCGGCTTTAAATGAAAAACTGTTTTTT | CASSLVAALNEKLFF | - | TRBJ1-4 | TRBV5-1 | -
TGTGCCAGTAGTGGAGTAGCGGGGGACTCCTACGAGCAGTACTTC | CASSGVAGDSYEQYF | TRBD2 | TRBJ2-7 | TRBV19 | few
TGTGCCAGCACCCCCCGGACGGGAGGCTACACCTTC | CASTPRTGGYTF | - | TRBJ1-2 | TRBV5-4 | -
TGTGCCAGCCGACAGACTTCGGATTCACCCCTCCACTTT | CASRQTSDSPLHF | - | TRBJ1-6 | TRBV6-5 | once
TGTGCCAGCAGTTACCCGGACAGGGGAGATGGCTACACCTTC | CASSYPDRGDGYTF | TRBD1 | TRBJ1-2 | TRBV6-6 | -
TGCGCCAGCAGTCAACCCGGGGAGGGCAATGAAAAACTGTTTTTT | CASSQPGEGNEKLFF | - | TRBJ1-4 | TRBV10-2 | -
TGCAGTGCTAGTTTAAGCAGGGATTCACCCCTCCACTTT | CSASLSRDSPLHF | - | TRBJ1-6 | TRBV20-1 | -
TGTGCCAGCAGCTTTTCAGGAAACACTGAAGCTTTCTTT | CASSFSGNTEAFF | - | TRBJ1-1 | TRBV7-9 | -
TGTGCCAGCAGCGTCGACCCTAGCGGGAGGGGGGTTGAGCAGTTCTTC | CASSVDPSGRGVEQFF | TRBD2 | TRBJ2-1 | TRBV9 | -
TGCGCCAGCAGACCGGACTACGGGGACTATGGCTACACCTTC | CASRPDYGDYGYTF | - | TRBJ1-2 | TRBV5-1 | -
TGTGCCAGCAGCCAGCGGTTCGTGATCTCCTACGAGCAGTACTTC | CASSQRFVISYEQYF | - | TRBJ2-7 | TRBV14 | -
TGTGCCAGCAGCCCGGACAGGGGTTATGGCTACACCTTC | CASSPDRGYGYTF | TRBD1 | TRBJ1-2 | TRBV5-4 | -
TGCGCCAGCAGCCTTAGTGGCGGTCAGCCCCAGCATTTT | CASSLSGGQPQHF | - | TRBJ1-5 | TRBV4-1 | once
TGTGCCAGCAGCCTGGGGACAGCGAACACTGAAGCTTTCTTT | CASSLGTANTEAFF | TRBD1 | TRBJ1-1 | TRBV3-1/TRBV3-2 | -
TGTGCCAGCAGCCCCCCGGGGGTCTGGTTTTCTGAAGCTTTCTTT | CASSPPGVWFSEAFF | - | TRBJ1-1 | TRBV7-9 | few